There are a few counts of the clone carrying this TCR beta chain. What it recognizes is unknown. This sample was included in a study of cytomegalovirus exposure and HLA in healthy donors. The study, taken as a whole, reports: Per a prior analysis, the majority of TCR beta V segments were productive roughly 87% or roughly 30% of the time. The study labeled 164 TCR beta chains cytomegalovirus-associated. After further analysis at a later stage, around 17,000 TCR beta sequences were associated with HLA alleles at 0.05 false discovery rate.

A multiplex PCR was run with 60 Vbeta primers and 13 Jbeta primers. Sequencing was performed with immunoSEQ multiplex PCR; in TCRdb, only in-frame clones are kept and a portion is missing. The sample records some 130,000 clones, approximately 10% being singletons. The material sequenced was PBMCs. The clonotype was recovered from a woman between 40 and 50 years old in good health and CMV-seropositive.

DNA for the CDR3: TGTGCCAGCACGGGACTGTTGAACACTGAAGCTTTCTTT. It codes for CASTGLLNTEAFF. The chain is built from TRBV2 and TRBJ1-1, with D possibly matching TRBD1 (5 bases). CDR1 and CDR2 from the germline V gene are SNHLY and FYNNEI. Deletions cut 7 bases from V and 0 bases from J, with 9 bases between. The CDR3 consists of 13 residues. Supplemented by reference TRBV2 and TRBJ1-1, the full variable domain reads EPEVTQTPSHQVTQMGQEVILRCVPISNHLYFYWYRQILGQKVEFLVSFYNNEISEKSEIFDDQFSVERPDGSNFTLKIRSTKLEDSAMYFCASTGLLNTEAFFGQGTRLTVV.